This T cell receptor (beta chain) was observed in a study of T cell responses to AZD1222 COVID-19 vaccine (dated by TCRdb to the early 2020s). For the study in its entirety: AZD1222 recipients given second doses at about 4 weeks or at about 12 weeks were pooled, since spike-specific TCR depth and breadth were not found to differ between the two schedules. TCR sequencing covered more than 230 trial participants: about 210 given two doses of AZD1222 and approximately 26 given two doses of MenACWY control vaccine. Enrollment into the trials was organized by age into subgroups of 18-55, 56-69 and 70-plus years, and those subgroups contained roughly 150, 30 and 60 TCR-sequenced participants, respectively.

On this clone itself: Its target antigen remains unknown. The input lacks base qualities; no much larger clone sits a single base away.

The sample's time point label, decoded: baseline before first vaccination. Samples from vaccinated people were obtained from the UK trials COV001 and COV002, which included a single-blind randomized controlled phase 2/3 trial of AZD1222 (ChAdOx1 nCoV-19) in healthy adults. For TCRbeta chain sequencing, PBMC samples were collected from trial participants at day 0 and at day 28 after the second dose. From the cysteine up to the phenylalanine, the CDR3 has a length of 15 residues. Of the read, only the CDR3 DNA is kept; its 45 bases are in frame from base 1. As encoded in the germline V gene (reference sequence), CDR1 is LGHDT while CDR2 is YNNKEL. At the junction V is shortened by 1 base and J by 1 base, with 10 bases in between. The CDR3 regions of human TCRbeta chains were analyzed by immunosequencing. The original pipeline was this. TCRs in the repertoires were compared against a reference library of SARS-CoV-2-specific TCRs that had been generated with the MIRA antigen-specificity platform. Breadth was defined as the fraction of unique TCRs that were SARS-CoV-2-associated. Depth was defined as the fraction of total T cells that were SARS-CoV-2-associated. Using the MIRA data, each spike-specific TCR was assigned both to the spike region to which the TCR was reactive and to a CD4 or CD8 class. Log10-transformed breadth and depth values were compared by one-way ANOVA with Sidak's multiple comparisons tests. What TCRdb holds here is the immuneACCESS table cut down to in-frame rearrangements. Part of the clones is not present; checked against another copy, under half of the missing clones reflect an unresolved V gene, and the others are unexplained. The V and J calls and clone size were taken over from that table, and D and trimming were inferred from the DNA. The sample has some 150,000 clones on record, just under 95% of them singletons. The top ten clones comprise roughly 5% of the sample.

On the study overall, not on this receptor specifically: Spike-specific TCR breadth and depth rose significantly after two AZD1222 doses compared with day 0 and with MenACWY recipients. In the small 56-69-year group, the increase in depth fell short of significance, most likely because of low power. Reportedly, almost half of the unique spike-specific TCRs recognized epitopes lying outside the regions that are mutated in the B.1.351 and B.1.1.7 variants. Participants were mostly white British and included more females than males, and it was suggested by the authors that clonal diversity may have been underestimated. CD4 TCRs associated with the vaccine covered the entire spike protein, and the dominant responses were in regions 160-218 and 743-854. Conclusions about previously exposed vaccinees are limited, since just five to seven AZD1222 recipients were seropositive for SARS-CoV-2 at baseline. Because no samples from the day 14 peak response were available, repertoires could be characterized only after the peak T cell response.

This sequence was found in an adult in good health. The sequence links TRBV3-1 (or the pseudogene TRBV3-2) to TRBJ1-1; too little of a D gene remains to name it. The sequenced sample was peripheral blood, obtained on day 0 of AZD1222 vaccination. The nucleotide sequence is given as TGTGCCAGCAGCCAAGGGTTTGCTTCGAACACTGAAGCTTTCTTT. Translated, this gives CASSQGFASNTEAFF.